The clone carrying this T cell receptor (beta chain) was seen a single time. This specimen comes from a study of blood T cell repertoires in COVID-19. About the research overall: Spain, Italy and the United States supplied samples that represented acute and convalescent COVID-19.

The method was immunoSEQ multiplex PCR; TCRdb's version includes in-frame clones alone and lacks a portion of them. The sample shows 140,000 to 150,000 clones, 84% of them seen only once. The germline V gene has CDR1 SGDLS and CDR2 YYNGEE. V was pared by 3 bases and J by 0 bases, with 3 bases of the junction left unmatched. CDR3 length: 15 residues. The cohort comprised adults aged about 18 to 100 years residing in approximately 22 US areas. Sequenced input: PBMCs or T cells enriched from blood (not recorded which). J is TRBJ1-3 and V is TRBV9, with 7 bases lining up with TRBD1. This TCR derives from a woman in her 50s who had been exposed to COVID-19. DNA of the CDR3: TGTGCCAGCAGCGCTACAGGGGACTCTGGAAACACCATATATTTT. Amino acids: CASSATGDSGNTIYF.